Shown below are 3 T cell receptor beta chains from a single sample sequenced in a study of blood T cell repertoires in COVID-19. Measured with immunoSEQ multiplex PCR; TCRdb has only the in-frame clones, and not every one. The sample contains roughly 60,000 clones, 70% to 90% of which appear only once. Sequencing was performed on peripheral blood. The receptors were gathered from a man aged 65 to 79 with acute or convalescent COVID-19.

This sequence joins TRBV5-6 and TRBJ2-1; D perhaps matches TRBD2 (5 bases). Germline V gene lookup returns CDR1 SGHDT and CDR2 YYEEEE. The CDR3 runs to 13 residues. Trimming took 4 bases from V and 6 from J, leaving 11 bases between them. CDR3 sequence reads: CASSLDSPNEQFF. DNA for the CDR3: TGTGCCAGCAGCCTGGACTCTCCCAATGAGCAGTTCTTC.

V and J are TRBV11-3 and TRBJ2-2, with 7 bases that match TRBD1. CDR3 length equals 15 residues. J was trimmed by 1 base and V by 5 bases; bases with no gene match: 4. Per the germline V gene, CDR1 is SGHNT and CDR2 is YENEEA. CDR3 in amino acids: CASSPRGWNTGELFF. CDR3 DNA: TGTGCCAGCAGCCCCAGGGGGTGGAACACCGGGGAGCTGTTTTTT.

This clone was counted only a few times. The V gene is TRBV5-1, the J gene TRBJ2-2; 7 bases match TRBD1. The germline V gene has CDR1 SGHRS and CDR2 YFSETQ. V dropped 3 bases and J dropped 0; count of bases not matched to a gene: 2. The CDR3 runs to 15 residues. The CDR3 DNA sequence: TGCGCCAGCAGCTCGCAGGGGGCGAACACCGGGGAGCTGTTTTTT. Protein sequence: CASSSQGANTGELFF.